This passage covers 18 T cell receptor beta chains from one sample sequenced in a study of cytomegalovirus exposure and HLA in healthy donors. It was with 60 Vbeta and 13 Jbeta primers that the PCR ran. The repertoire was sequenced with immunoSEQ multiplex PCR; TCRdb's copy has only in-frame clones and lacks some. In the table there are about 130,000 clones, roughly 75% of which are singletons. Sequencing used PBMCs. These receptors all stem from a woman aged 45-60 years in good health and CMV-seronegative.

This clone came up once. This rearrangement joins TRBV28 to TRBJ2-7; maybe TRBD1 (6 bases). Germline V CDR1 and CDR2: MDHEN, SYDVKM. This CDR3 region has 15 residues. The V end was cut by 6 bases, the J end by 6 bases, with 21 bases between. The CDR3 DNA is TGTGCCAGCAGGGGGGCGGGCAGCTGGAGTGGCGAGCAGTACTTC. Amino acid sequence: CASRGAGSWSGEQYF.

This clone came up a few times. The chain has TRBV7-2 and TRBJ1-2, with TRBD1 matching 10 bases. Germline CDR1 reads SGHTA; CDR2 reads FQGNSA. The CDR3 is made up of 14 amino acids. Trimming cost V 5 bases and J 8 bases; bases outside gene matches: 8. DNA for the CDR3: TGTGCCAGCAGCCCAGAGGGACAGGGGAGAGGCTACACCTTC. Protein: CASSPEGQGRGYTF.

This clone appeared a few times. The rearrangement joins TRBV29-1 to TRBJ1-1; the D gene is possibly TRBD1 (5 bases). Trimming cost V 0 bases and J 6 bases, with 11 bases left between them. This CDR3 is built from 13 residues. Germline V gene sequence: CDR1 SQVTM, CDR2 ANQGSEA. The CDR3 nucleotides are TGCAGCGTTGAAGAGGGGCTCGGCGCTGAAGCTTTCTTT. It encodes CSVEEGLGAEAFF.

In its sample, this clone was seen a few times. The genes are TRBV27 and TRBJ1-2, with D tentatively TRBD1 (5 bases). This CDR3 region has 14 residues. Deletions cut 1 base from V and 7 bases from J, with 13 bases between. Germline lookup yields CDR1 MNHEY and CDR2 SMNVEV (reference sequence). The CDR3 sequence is CASSLLQGSGGYTF. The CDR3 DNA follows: TGTGCCAGCAGTTTATTGCAGGGCAGTGGTGGCTACACCTTC.

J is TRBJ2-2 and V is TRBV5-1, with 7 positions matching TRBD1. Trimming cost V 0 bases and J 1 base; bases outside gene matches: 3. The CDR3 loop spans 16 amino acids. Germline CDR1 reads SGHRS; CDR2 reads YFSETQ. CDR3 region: CASSLGQGRNTGELFF. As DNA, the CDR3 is TGCGCCAGCAGCTTGGGACAGGGTAGGAACACCGGGGAGCTGTTTTTT.

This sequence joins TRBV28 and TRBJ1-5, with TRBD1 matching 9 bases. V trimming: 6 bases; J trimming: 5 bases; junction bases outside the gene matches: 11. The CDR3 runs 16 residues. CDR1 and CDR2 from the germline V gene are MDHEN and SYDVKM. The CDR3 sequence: CASSQSGTGIDQPQHF. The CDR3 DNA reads TGTGCCAGCAGCCAAAGCGGGACAGGGATAGATCAGCCCCAGCATTTT.

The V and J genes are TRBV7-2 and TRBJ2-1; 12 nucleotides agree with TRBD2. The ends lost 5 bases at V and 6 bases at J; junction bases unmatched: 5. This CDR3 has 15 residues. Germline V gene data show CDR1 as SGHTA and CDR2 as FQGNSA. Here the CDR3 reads CASSDTSGRSNEQFF. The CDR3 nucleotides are TGTGCCAGCAGCGATACTAGCGGGAGGTCCAATGAGCAGTTCTTC.

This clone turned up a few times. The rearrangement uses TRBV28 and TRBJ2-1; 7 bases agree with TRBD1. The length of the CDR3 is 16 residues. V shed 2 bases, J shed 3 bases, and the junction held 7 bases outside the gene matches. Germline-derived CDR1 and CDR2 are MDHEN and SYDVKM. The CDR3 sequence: CASSLRGYRGYNEQFF. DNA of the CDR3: TGTGCCAGCAGTTTAAGGGGATACAGGGGCTACAATGAGCAGTTCTTC.

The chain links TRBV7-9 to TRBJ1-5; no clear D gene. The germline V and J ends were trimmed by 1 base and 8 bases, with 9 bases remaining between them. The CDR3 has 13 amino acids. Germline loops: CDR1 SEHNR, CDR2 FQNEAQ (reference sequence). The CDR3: CASSLGGWEPQHF. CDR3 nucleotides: TGTGCCAGCAGCTTAGGAGGATGGGAGCCCCAGCATTTT.

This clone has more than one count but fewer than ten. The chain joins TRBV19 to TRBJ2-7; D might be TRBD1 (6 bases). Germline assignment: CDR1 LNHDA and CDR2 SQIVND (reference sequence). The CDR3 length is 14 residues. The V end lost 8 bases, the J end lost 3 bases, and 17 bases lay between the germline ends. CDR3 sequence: CASHARGKDYEQYF. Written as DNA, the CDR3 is TGTGCCAGTCACGCGAGGGGGAAGGACTACGAGCAGTACTTC.

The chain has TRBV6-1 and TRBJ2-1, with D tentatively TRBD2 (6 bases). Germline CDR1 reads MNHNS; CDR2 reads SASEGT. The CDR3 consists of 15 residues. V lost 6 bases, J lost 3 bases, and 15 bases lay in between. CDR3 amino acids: CASSEEGYGYNEQFF. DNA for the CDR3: TGTGCCAGCAGCGAGGAGGGGTATGGCTACAATGAGCAGTTCTTC.

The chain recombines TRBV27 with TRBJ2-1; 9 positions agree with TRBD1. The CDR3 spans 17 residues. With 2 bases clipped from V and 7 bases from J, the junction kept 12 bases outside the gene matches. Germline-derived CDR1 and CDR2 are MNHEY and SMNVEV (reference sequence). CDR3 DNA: TGTGCCAGCAGTTTAGTCACCGGGACAGGGATTCCTAATGAGCAGTTCTTC. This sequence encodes CASSLVTGTGIPNEQFF.

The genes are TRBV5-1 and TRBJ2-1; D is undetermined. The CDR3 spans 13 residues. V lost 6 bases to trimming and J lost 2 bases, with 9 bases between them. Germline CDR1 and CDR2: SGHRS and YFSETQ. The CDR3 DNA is TGCGCCAGCATCGGAGAGACCTACAATGAGCAGTTCTTC. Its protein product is CASIGETYNEQFF.

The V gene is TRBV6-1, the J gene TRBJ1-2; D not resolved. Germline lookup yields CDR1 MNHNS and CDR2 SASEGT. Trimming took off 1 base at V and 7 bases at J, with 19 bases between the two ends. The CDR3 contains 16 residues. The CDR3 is CASSEGLGWSGGGYTF. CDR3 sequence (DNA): TGTGCCAGCAGTGAAGGCCTAGGTTGGAGCGGTGGTGGCTACACCTTC.

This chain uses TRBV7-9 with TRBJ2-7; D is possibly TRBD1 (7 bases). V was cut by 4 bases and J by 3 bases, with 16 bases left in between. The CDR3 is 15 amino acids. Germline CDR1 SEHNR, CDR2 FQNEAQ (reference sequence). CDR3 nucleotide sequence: TGTGCCAGCAGCTCCCCCCAGGGGGGCCACTACGAGCAGTACTTC. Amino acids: CASSSPQGGHYEQYF.

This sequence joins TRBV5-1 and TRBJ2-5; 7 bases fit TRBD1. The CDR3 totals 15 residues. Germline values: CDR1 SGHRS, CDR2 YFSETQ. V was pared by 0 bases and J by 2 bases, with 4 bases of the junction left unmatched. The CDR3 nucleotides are TGCGCCAGCAGCTTGGAGGGACAGCCACAAGAGACCCAGTACTTC. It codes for CASSLEGQPQETQYF.

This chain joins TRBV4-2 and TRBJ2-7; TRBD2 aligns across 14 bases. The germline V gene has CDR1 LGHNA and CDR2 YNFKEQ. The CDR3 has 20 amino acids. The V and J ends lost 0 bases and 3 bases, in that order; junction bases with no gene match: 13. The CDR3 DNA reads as TGTGCCAGCAGCCAAGAGTTGCCCGGGACTAGCGGGAGATTGGGCTACGAGCAGTACTTC. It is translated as CASSQELPGTSGRLGYEQYF.

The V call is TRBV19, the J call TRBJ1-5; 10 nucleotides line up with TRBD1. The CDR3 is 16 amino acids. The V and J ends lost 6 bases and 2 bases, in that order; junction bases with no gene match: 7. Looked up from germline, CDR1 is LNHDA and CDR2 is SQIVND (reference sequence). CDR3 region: CASRPTGTGGNQPQHF. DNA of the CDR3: TGTGCCAGTAGGCCGACCGGGACAGGGGGCAATCAGCCCCAGCATTTT.